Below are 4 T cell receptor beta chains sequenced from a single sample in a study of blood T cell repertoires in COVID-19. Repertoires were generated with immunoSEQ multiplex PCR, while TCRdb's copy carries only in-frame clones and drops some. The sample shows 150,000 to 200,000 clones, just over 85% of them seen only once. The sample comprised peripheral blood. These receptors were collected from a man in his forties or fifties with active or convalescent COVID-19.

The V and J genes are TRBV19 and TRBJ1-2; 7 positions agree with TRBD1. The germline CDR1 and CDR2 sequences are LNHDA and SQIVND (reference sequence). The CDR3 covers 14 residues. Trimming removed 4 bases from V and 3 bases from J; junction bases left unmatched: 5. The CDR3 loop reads CASSKGTADYGYTF. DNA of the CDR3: TGTGCCAGTAGTAAAGGGACAGCAGACTATGGCTACACCTTC.

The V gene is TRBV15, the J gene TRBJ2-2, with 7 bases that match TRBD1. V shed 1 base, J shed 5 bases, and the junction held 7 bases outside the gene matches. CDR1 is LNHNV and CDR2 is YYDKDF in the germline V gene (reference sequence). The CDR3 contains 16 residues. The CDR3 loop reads CATSRGGQQVTGELFF. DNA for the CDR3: TGTGCCACCAGCAGAGGGGGACAGCAGGTGACCGGGGAGCTGTTTTTT.

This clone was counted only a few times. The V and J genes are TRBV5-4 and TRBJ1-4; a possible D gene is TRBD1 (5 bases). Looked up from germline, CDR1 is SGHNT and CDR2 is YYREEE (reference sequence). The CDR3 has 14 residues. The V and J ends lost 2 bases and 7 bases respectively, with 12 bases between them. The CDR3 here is CASSLGVLGEKLFF. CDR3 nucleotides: TGTGCCAGCAGCTTAGGGGTTTTGGGTGAAAAACTGTTTTTT.

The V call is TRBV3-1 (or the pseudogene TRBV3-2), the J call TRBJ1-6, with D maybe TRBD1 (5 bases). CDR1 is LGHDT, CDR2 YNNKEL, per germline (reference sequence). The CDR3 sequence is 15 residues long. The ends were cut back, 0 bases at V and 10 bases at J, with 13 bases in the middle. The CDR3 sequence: CASSQDHRRESPLHF. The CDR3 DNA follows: TGTGCCAGCAGCCAAGACCACAGGAGGGAATCACCCCTCCACTTT.